Following are 27 T cell receptor beta chains from one sample sequenced in a study of blood T cell repertoires in COVID-19. Some clones are missing from TCRdb's copy, which holds only in-frame ones; the method was immunoSEQ multiplex PCR. The repertoire consists of some 150,000 clones, with about 88% occurring once and the leading ten covering about 2.5%. The sequenced sample was peripheral blood. The receptor set was obtained from a human donor in a cohort sampled during active COVID-19.

The chain couples TRBV7-9 to TRBJ1-1; D uncertain. Germline-derived CDR1 and CDR2 are SEHNR and FQNEAQ (reference sequence). Trimming cost V 8 bases and J 9 bases, with 13 bases left between them. The CDR3 loop spans 11 amino acids. Here the CDR3 DNA reads TGTGCCAGCTCGAGGTCCCCGAAAGCTTTCTTT. It encodes CASSRSPKAFF.

The chain has TRBV9 and TRBJ1-2; 10 bases are shared with TRBD1. Germline lookup yields CDR1 SGDLS and CDR2 YYNGEE. The V and J ends lost 4 bases and 2 bases, in that order; junction bases with no gene match: 2. The CDR3 is 14 residues long. CDR3 sequence: CASSRGQGNYGYTF. CDR3 nucleotides: TGTGCCAGCAGCAGGGGACAGGGGAACTATGGCTACACCTTC.

V usage is TRBV28 and J usage is TRBJ2-5; 16 nucleotides align to TRBD2. V was pared by 3 bases and J by 5 bases, with 6 bases of the junction left unmatched. Germline assignment: CDR1 MDHEN and CDR2 SYDVKM. The CDR3 is made up of 17 amino acids. This CDR3 reads CASSLGTSGRAGETQYF. CDR3 DNA: TGTGCCAGCAGTTTGGGGACTAGCGGGAGGGCCGGGGAGACCCAGTACTTC.

The chain employs TRBV5-8 and TRBJ2-3, with 8 positions matching TRBD2. CDR1 SGHTS and CDR2 YDEGEE come from the germline V gene. V dropped 2 bases and J dropped 3; count of bases not matched to a gene: 8. This CDR3 has 16 residues. The CDR3 reads CASSFWASGGTDTQYF. The CDR3 DNA reads TGTGCCAGCAGCTTTTGGGCATCGGGAGGGACAGATACGCAGTATTTT.

The chain employs TRBV4-2 and TRBJ1-5, with a tentative D call TRBD1 (6 bases). Between the trimmed V and J ends, which lost 0 bases and 6 bases, there was a span of 12 bases. CDR1 and CDR2 (germline): LGHNA, YNFKEQ. This CDR3 is built from 15 residues. The CDR3 sequence is CASSQEGGPGQPQHF. CDR3 in DNA: TGTGCCAGCAGCCAAGAGGGGGGGCCGGGTCAGCCCCAGCATTTT.

The chain couples TRBV30 to TRBJ2-2; D is possibly TRBD1 (6 bases). This CDR3 has 17 amino acids. The germline CDR1 and CDR2 sequences are GTSNPN and SVGIG (reference sequence). V was trimmed by 0 bases and J by 1 base, leaving 15 bases between them. CDR3 protein: CAWSVWTVDMNTGELFF. CDR3 coding DNA: TGTGCCTGGAGTGTATGGACAGTAGACATGAACACCGGGGAGCTGTTTTTT. Supplemented by reference TRBV30 and TRBJ2-2, the full variable domain reads SQTIHQWPATLVQPVGSPLSLECTVEGTSNPNLYWYRQAAGRGLQLLFYSVGIGQISSEVPQNLSASRPQDRQFILSSKKLLLSDSGFYLCAWSVWTVDMNTGELFFGEGSRLTVL.

This chain uses TRBV5-4 with TRBJ1-3, with 7 bases matching TRBD1. This CDR3 comprises 14 residues. Germline lookup yields CDR1 SGHNT and CDR2 YYREEE (reference sequence). The V segment lost 4 bases and the J segment 4 bases; nucleotides outside the gene matches: 5. As DNA, the CDR3 is TGTGCCAGCAGCCTAACAGGGGACGGAAACACCATATATTTT. Translation: CASSLTGDGNTIYF.

The chain carries TRBV7-3 and TRBJ2-7; weak D call: TRBD2 (6 bases). CDR1 is SGHTA, CDR2 FQGTGA, per germline. This CDR3 contains 13 residues. Trimming stripped 5 bases from V and 1 base from J, with 9 bases between. This chain's CDR3 is CASSRGTSYEQYF. The DNA of the CDR3 is TGTGCCAGCAGCCGCGGGACTTCCTACGAGCAGTACTTC.

The rearrangement uses TRBV11-3 and TRBJ2-1; 7 bases are a match to TRBD1. The CDR3 has 13 residues. Germline assignment: CDR1 SGHNT and CDR2 YENEEA. The V and J ends lost 4 bases and 5 bases, in that order; junction bases with no gene match: 2. CDR3 in DNA: TGTGCCAGCAGCTGGGACAGCCACAATGAGCAGTTCTTC. Translating it yields CASSWDSHNEQFF.

The V call is TRBV10-3, the J call TRBJ2-7; 7 bases line up with TRBD2. The CDR3 totals 11 residues. CDR1 ENHRY and CDR2 SYGVKD come from the germline V gene. Unmatched junction bases numbered 7, after V lost 10 bases and J lost 7 bases. The DNA of the CDR3 is TGTGCCACGGGGGGAGGTATGGAGCAGTACTTC. As protein: CATGGGMEQYF.

Only a few counts were recorded for this clone. The J gene is TRBJ1-1, the V gene TRBV5-1; D is possibly TRBD1 (6 bases). CDR1 and CDR2 from the germline V gene are SGHRS and YFSETQ. The CDR3 is 14 amino acids. Trimming removed 2 bases at V and 4 bases at J, with 12 bases between. In nucleotides, the CDR3 is TGCGCCAGCAGCTTCACAGGGTGGGGCACTGAAGCTTTCTTT. Translated, it gives CASSFTGWGTEAFF.

This rearrangement joins TRBV5-4 to TRBJ2-1, with D possibly TRBD2 on 6 matching bases. CDR1 and CDR2 from the germline V gene are SGHNT and YYREEE (reference sequence). Deletions cut 3 bases from V and 3 bases from J, with 22 bases between. CDR3 size: 18 residues. CDR3 sequence (DNA): TGTGCCAGCAGCTCGGGGGTCCCAGGCCCCTCAAACTACAATGAGCAGTTCTTC. It is translated as CASSSGVPGPSNYNEQFF.

This rearrangement joins TRBV11-2 to TRBJ2-7; unclear D gene. The germline V and J ends were trimmed by 1 base and 2 bases, with 12 bases remaining between them. CDR3 length: 15 residues. The germline gives CDR1 SGHAT, CDR2 FQNNGV. The DNA for the CDR3 is TGTGCCAGCAGCTTAGGGGCAGGCGATCCCTACGAGCAGTACTTC. It codes for CASSLGAGDPYEQYF. The entire variable domain, with the rest obtained from reference TRBV11-2 and TRBJ2-7, is as follows: EAGVAQSPRYKIIEKRQSVAFWCNPISGHATLYWYQQILGQGPKLLIQFQNNGVVDDSQLPKDRFSAERLKGVDSTLKIQPAKLEDSAVYLCASSLGAGDPYEQYFGPGTRLTVT.

This clone is a singleton in its sample. J is TRBJ2-1 and V is TRBV7-9, with D possibly being TRBD1 (6 bases). V was cut by 5 bases and J by 5 bases, with 10 bases left in between. Germline CDR1 and CDR2: SEHNR and FQNEAQ (reference sequence). The CDR3 has 13 residues. The CDR3 sequence is CASSPEGDNEQFF. CDR3 nucleotides: TGTGCCAGCAGCCCCGAGGGGGACAATGAGCAGTTCTTC.

The chain couples TRBV7-3 to TRBJ1-2, with 10 bases fitting TRBD1. V lost 5 bases and J lost 6; bases outside the gene matches: 6. This CDR3 spans 14 amino acids. Looked up from germline, CDR1 is SGHTA and CDR2 is FQGTGA. CDR3 sequence (DNA): TGTGCCAGCAGCATCTCCGGGACAGGGGATGGCTACACCTTC. As protein: CASSISGTGDGYTF.

The V gene is TRBV5-1, the J gene TRBJ2-5; 10 bases map to TRBD1. Looked up from germline, CDR1 is SGHRS and CDR2 is YFSETQ. This CDR3 is 18 amino acids long. Trimming removed 2 bases from V and 0 bases from J; junction bases left unmatched: 10. The CDR3 loop is CASSFDRGLGSYQETQYF. CDR3 sequence (DNA): TGCGCCAGCAGCTTTGACAGGGGGCTGGGGTCGTACCAAGAGACCCAGTACTTC.

The J gene is TRBJ2-1, the V gene TRBV2; possibly TRBD2 for D (6 bases). Germline V gives CDR1 SNHLY, CDR2 FYNNEI. The CDR3 covers 15 residues. V lost 6 bases, J lost 3 bases, and 15 bases lay in between. The CDR3 bases are TGTGCCAGCAGGGCTCGCGGGAACGGCTACAATGAGCAGTTCTTC. It encodes CASRARGNGYNEQFF.

The V and J genes are TRBV4-2 and TRBJ1-1; possible D gene TRBD1, 5 bases. CDR1 is LGHNA, CDR2 YNFKEQ, per germline. The CDR3 is 14 residues long. Trimming took 0 bases from V and 0 from J, leaving 5 bases between them. In DNA, the CDR3 is TGTGCCAGCAGCCAAGAGGGGCTGAACACTGAAGCTTTCTTT. Amino acid sequence: CASSQEGLNTEAFF.

The chain couples TRBV6-5 to TRBJ2-7; 9 bases match TRBD1. The germline V gene encodes CDR1 MNHEY and CDR2 SVGAGI. Trimming removed 2 bases from V and 4 bases from J; junction bases left unmatched: 6. This CDR3 region has 15 residues. CDR3: CASSYGTGKVYEQYF. The CDR3 DNA follows: TGTGCCAGCAGTTACGGGACAGGGAAGGTTTACGAGCAGTACTTC.

A word on this clone: The junction shows a germline mismatch at one end, possibly a read error. The rearrangement joins TRBV6-5 to TRBJ1-1, with D tentatively TRBD1 (6 bases). Germline CDR1 and CDR2: MNHEY and SVGAGI. CDR3 length equals 15 residues. CDR3 loop: CASSDSGTPNTEAFF. DNA for the CDR3: TGTGCCAGCAGTGACTCCGGGACACCGAACACTGAAGCTTTCTTT.

Only one count was recorded for this clone. This chain joins TRBV5-1 and TRBJ2-2, with TRBD2 matching 11 bases. CDR1 and CDR2 from the germline V gene are SGHRS and YFSETQ. V was clipped by 1 base and J by 5 bases; unmatched bases: 7. The CDR3 has 17 amino acids. CDR3 region: CASSLRLAGGQTGELFF. The CDR3 coding sequence is TGCGCCAGCAGCTTGAGGCTAGCGGGGGGTCAGACCGGGGAGCTGTTTTTT. The complete variable domain, with remaining parts taken from reference TRBV5-1 and TRBJ2-2, reads KAGVTQTPRYLIKTRGQQVTLSCSPISGHRSVSWYQQTPGQGLQFLFEYFSETQRNKGNFPGRFSGRQFSNSRSEMNVSTLELGDSALYLCASSLRLAGGQTGELFFGEGSRLTVL.

Only one count was recorded for this clone. The chain joins TRBV30 to TRBJ2-5, with 12 bases aligning to TRBD1. The ends lost 1 base at V and 4 bases at J; junction bases unmatched: 4. CDR3 length equals 15 residues. CDR1 is GTSNPN and CDR2 is SVGIG in the germline V gene (reference sequence). CDR3 in amino acids: CAWSEGQGAGETQYF. As DNA, the CDR3 is TGTGCCTGGAGTGAGGGACAGGGGGCGGGAGAGACCCAGTACTTC.

The chain has TRBV7-2 and TRBJ2-5; D may be TRBD1 (6 bases). In germline, CDR1 is SGHTA, CDR2 FQGNSA. This CDR3 spans 15 amino acids. The V end was cut by 5 bases, the J end by 5 bases, with 18 bases between. CDR3 nucleotides: TGTGCCAGCAGCGAATACAGGGTCCGAGGGGAGACCCAGTACTTC. Translated, it gives CASSEYRVRGETQYF.

The chain carries TRBV6-5 and TRBJ1-2; 8 bases map to TRBD1. V trimming: 6 bases; J trimming: 5 bases; junction bases outside the gene matches: 8. Germline-derived CDR1 and CDR2 are MNHEY and SVGAGI. This CDR3 is 14 amino acids long. CDR3 DNA sequence: TGTGCCAGCAGCCCCGGACAGGGTCGTTATGGCTACACCTTC. It codes for CASSPGQGRYGYTF.

The chain joins TRBV5-6 to TRBJ2-4; the match to TRBD1 covers 8 bases. Germline loops: CDR1 SGHDT, CDR2 YYEEEE. CDR3 size: 14 residues. Germline trimming cut 4 bases from V and 6 bases from J; bases unmatched to any gene: 6. The CDR3 nucleotides are TGTGCCAGCAGCGTTCGGACAGGGACAAACATTCAGTACTTC. Its protein is CASSVRTGTNIQYF.

V usage is TRBV5-1 and J usage is TRBJ2-4, with 15 bases matching TRBD2. Germline V gene sequence: CDR1 SGHRS, CDR2 YFSETQ. The CDR3 spans 14 residues. The trim removed 3 bases at V and 8 bases at J, leaving 0 bases unmatched. The CDR3 spells CASSWTSGRDIQYF. CDR3 nucleotides: TGCGCCAGCAGCTGGACTAGCGGGAGGGACATTCAGTACTTC.

In the case of this clone: The same CDR3 arises from other DNA sequences in this sample as well. The chain employs TRBV4-2 and TRBJ2-1, with 7 bases lining up with TRBD2. Per germline, CDR1 LGHNA and CDR2 YNFKEQ. The CDR3 spans 17 residues. Trimming took 1 base from V and 9 from J; bases not matched to a gene: 15. In DNA, the CDR3 is TGTGCCAGCAGCCAAGCAACTAGCGACCCTAGGGAGCGTGAGCAGTTCTTC. It translates to CASSQATSDPREREQFF.